The T cell receptor beta chain under discussion was sequenced for a study of HIV-infected patients and healthy controls (dated by TCRdb to 2014 to 2015). With regard to the full study: CD4 counts rose modestly but significantly in most of the 16 patients after three months of therapy, yet stayed below normal ranges. No consistent shift in CD8 counts was seen during early therapy, whereas a slight rise was seen in the CD4:CD8 ratio. Viral load fell below detection in 11 of 16 patients by the second bleed and in all patients following a further year of therapy. Relative to controls, total CDR3 counts per chain did not differ significantly, and patients lacked overall T-cell lymphocytopenia. The study asked whether deep sequencing of the TCR repertoire from small blood samples of HIV patients could detect immune perturbation and reconstitution. Study-wide conclusions, independent of this receptor: Size-matched repertoire data did not replicate the apparent post-therapy recovery of the Gini index in HIV-infected patients. During therapy, a significant decrease in frequency was seen for HIV-associated CDR3s, whereas no significant change was found for CMV-associated CDR3s, although most of them became more frequent. The pairing of alpha and beta chains was not determined in the samples. MAIT cell alpha-chain CDR3s were found at high frequency in healthy controls but were severely depleted in HIV+ repertoires. The study did not determine donor HLA types. Significantly different mean usage between HIV-infected patients and controls was observed for eight alpha and eight beta V genes. Treated samples reflected only approximately 13 weeks of therapy, arguably too short to observe immune reconstitution given low adult thymic output. The dynamics of distinct T-cell subpopulations could not be separated, and sequencing depth was restricted, because whole blood was used. Compared with untreated HIV+ repertoires, healthy control repertoires had roughly threefold more distinct CDR3s and a higher Shannon diversity. Unequal numbers of distinct sequences between patients and controls complicated comparisons, and size-matching overweighted rare events from HIV-infected data. By Jaccard index and by the count of highly shared sequences, healthy controls shared more CDR3s between individuals than HIV+ patients did. Significantly higher mean Gini indices were seen in HIV-infected repertoires than in controls, possibly reflecting oligoclonality. Processing was restricted to sixteen HIV-infected individuals, which the authors judged to be a major constraint on the generalizability of the findings. Slight age and sex profile differences between the study cohorts did not explain the observed diversity differences.

After antiretroviral therapy began, follow-up blood was collected from HIV-infected patients roughly three months, about 14 weeks, later. Whole blood was used without cell fractionation, so the repertoire reflected all unsorted peripheral T cells. For RNA extraction, roughly 2.7 ml of peripheral blood was drawn into Tempus tubes. Treatment interruptions were among the grounds for excluding patients from enrollment, as were febrile or AIDS-related illness, tumors, hepatitis B or C coinfection, immunomodulatory therapy and recent vaccination. The TURBO-DNase kit was used to remove leftover genomic DNA, and GLOBINclear was used to deplete globin mRNA. The trim is 8 bases for V and 0 bases for J, with a gap of 11 bases between the germline ends. There are 14 amino acids in the CDR3, from cysteine to phenylalanine inclusive. The retained sequence is limited to the CDR3, 42 bases, with the frame set at the first base. The germline V gene (reference sequence) sets CDR1 to MNHNY and CDR2 to SVGAGI.

Using SuperScript III with primers targeting the alpha and beta constant regions, around 550 ng of RNA was reverse transcribed. Separate alpha and beta chain libraries were made by chain-specific third strand synthesis with multiplexing indices. The protocol used a single primer pair to amplify all rearrangements within a chain, which avoided primer bias, and attached molecular barcodes to each cDNA molecule. Purified cDNA was ligated with T4 RNA Ligase 1 onto a 5' RACE adapter bearing a random hexamer and the SP2 sequencing primer site. With slow temperature ramps used to favor optimal annealing, second strand synthesis was primed from the SP2 site with Phusion polymerase. Two random hexamer sequences, both added before amplification and joined together, made up the 12-nucleotide barcode of each molecule. A short first PCR added P5 and P7 adapter elements plus a second index, followed by an approximately 23-cycle amplification PCR with P5s and P7 primers. In total the libraries went through around 26 PCR cycles, after which the libraries were quantified on a Qubit, sized on a Bioanalyzer, and diluted to approximately 4.2 nM. Normalized libraries were sequenced on an Illumina MiSeq with 2 x 250 paired-end kits. Into about 10 ul Tris-Cl, the reverse transcription reactions were eluted following cleanup on MinElute columns. The adapter ligations were run for roughly 25 hours at 16 degrees C, and AMPure XP beads at a 1:1 ratio were afterwards used to clean them. As for the original processing: A modified Decombinator that output V, J, insert and barcode information was used to process the demultiplexed FASTQ files. Sequences sharing a barcode but differing from the dominant sequence were discarded as errors, and barcodes clustered at Levenshtein distance 3 were counted to estimate original cDNA molecules. For downstream analyses, the R packages ineq, vegan, igraph and RCytoscape were used, along with IMGT nomenclature and CDR3 definitions. To avoid skew from clonal expansion, each TCR was counted once, and V gene usage was computed over distinct sequences. Unique CDR3 amino acid sequences within a donor were connected in similarity networks whenever two sequences differed by a single Levenshtein edit. Published HIV-specific CDR3s (around 100 alpha, 600 to 850 beta) and CMV-specific CDR3s (roughly 12 alpha, a few hundred beta) were compiled and searched for in the repertoires. It was shown by random subsampling to size-matched repertoires that the decreased diversity of patients was not caused by their lower sequence numbers. TCRdb handled the public reads itself, with Q25 trimming in fastp and clone calling in MiXCR, and kept productive beta chains. Duplicate CDR3 protein sequences are folded into a single record with the most common DNA and genes. The V and J calls were determined by TCRdb, not by the authors. Here the sample has more than 7,500 distinct CDR3 sequences; about 8% occur a single time. The leading ten clones occupy over 8.5% of the sample.

This clonotype was seen many times. The antigen this receptor binds is unknown. Per-base quality was not reported, and no clone a single base away is much larger than it. The rearranged chain carries TRBV6-6 and TRBJ2-1, with no D gene named confidently. This TCR was recovered from an adult with HIV infection. Here the sequenced sample was blood, taken during antiretroviral therapy. The base sequence is TGTGCCAGCCAAACCCTCGGCTCCTACAATGAGCAGTTCTTC. Its protein is CASQTLGSYNEQFF.